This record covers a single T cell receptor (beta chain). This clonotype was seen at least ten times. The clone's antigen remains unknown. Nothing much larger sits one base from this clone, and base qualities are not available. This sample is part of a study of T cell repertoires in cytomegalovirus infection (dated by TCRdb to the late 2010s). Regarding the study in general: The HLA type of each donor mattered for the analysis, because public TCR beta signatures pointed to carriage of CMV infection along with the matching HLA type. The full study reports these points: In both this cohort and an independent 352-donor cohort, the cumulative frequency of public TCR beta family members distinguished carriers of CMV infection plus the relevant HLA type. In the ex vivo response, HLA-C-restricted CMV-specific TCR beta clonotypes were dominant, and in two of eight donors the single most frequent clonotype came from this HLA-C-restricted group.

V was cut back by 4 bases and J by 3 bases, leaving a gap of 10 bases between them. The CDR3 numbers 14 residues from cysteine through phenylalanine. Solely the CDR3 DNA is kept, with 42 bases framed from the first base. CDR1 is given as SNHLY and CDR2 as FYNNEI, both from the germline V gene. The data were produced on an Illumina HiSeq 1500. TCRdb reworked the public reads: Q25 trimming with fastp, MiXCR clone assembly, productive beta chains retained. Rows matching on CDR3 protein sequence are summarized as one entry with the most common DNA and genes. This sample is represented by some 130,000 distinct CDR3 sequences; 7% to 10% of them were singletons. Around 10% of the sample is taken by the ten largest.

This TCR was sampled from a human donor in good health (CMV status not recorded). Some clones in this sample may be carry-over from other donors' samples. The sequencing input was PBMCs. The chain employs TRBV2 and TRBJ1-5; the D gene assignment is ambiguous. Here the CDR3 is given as CASSGDKSNQPQHF. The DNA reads TGTGCCAGCAGTGGTGACAAATCCAATCAGCCCCAGCATTTT.